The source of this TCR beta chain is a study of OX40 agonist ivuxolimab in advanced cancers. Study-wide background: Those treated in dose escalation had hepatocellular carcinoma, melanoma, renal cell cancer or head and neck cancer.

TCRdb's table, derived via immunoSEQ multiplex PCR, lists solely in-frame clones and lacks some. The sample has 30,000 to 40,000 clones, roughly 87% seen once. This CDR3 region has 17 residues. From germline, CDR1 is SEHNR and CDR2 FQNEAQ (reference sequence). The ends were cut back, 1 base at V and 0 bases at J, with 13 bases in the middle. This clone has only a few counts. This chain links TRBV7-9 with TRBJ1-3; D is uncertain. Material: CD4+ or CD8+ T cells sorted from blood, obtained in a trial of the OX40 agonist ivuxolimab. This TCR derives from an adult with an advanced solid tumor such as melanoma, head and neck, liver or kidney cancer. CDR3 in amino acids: CASSLESFHPSGNTIYF. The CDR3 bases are TGTGCCAGCAGCTTAGAAAGTTTCCACCCCTCTGGAAACACCATATATTTT.